Each of the 10 T cell receptor beta chains below was sequenced from the same sample in a study of blood T cells in healthy people across ages (dated by TCRdb to between 2014 and 2017). Library method: 5' RACE. Sequencing used an Illumina HiSeq 2500. The second PCR ran for about 7 to 11 cycles and used a J-beta primer mix along with a sample-barcoded 5' primer. The public reads were reprocessed in TCRdb via fastp at Q25 and MiXCR, keeping in-frame beta chains. Rows merge per CDR3 protein into single entries with the most common DNA and genes. The sample table records 1.5 million or so distinct CDR3 sequences; 42% of these occur just once. Together, the top ten hold roughly 8.2% of the sample. The specimen was blood. These receptors were taken from a woman younger than 30 in good health.

This clonotype was observed once. This chain uses TRBV5-1 with TRBJ1-1, with D possibly matching TRBD1 (5 bases). Germline V gene lookup returns CDR1 SGHRS and CDR2 YFSETQ. The CDR3 consists of 15 residues. The V end was cut by 0 bases, the J end by 5 bases, with 14 bases between. CDR3 sequence: CASSLVSAEGTEAFF. In DNA form, the CDR3 reads TGCGCCAGCAGCTTGGTGTCCGCCGAGGGGACTGAAGCTTTCTTT.

The chain recombines TRBV4-1 with TRBJ2-5; 8 nucleotides line up with TRBD2. After removal of 6 bases from V and 5 bases from J, the junction contained 11 bases not matched to a gene. CDR1 is MGHRA and CDR2 is YSYEKL in the germline V gene. The CDR3 is made up of 15 amino acids. The CDR3: CASRKAGVVEETQYF. DNA for the CDR3: TGCGCCAGCAGAAAAGCGGGGGTGGTAGAGGAGACCCAGTACTTC.

The chain carries TRBV6-1 and TRBJ2-1, with D uncertain. The tail of the sequence fits TRBJ2-7 better, so the J call may be wrong. Germline-derived CDR1 and CDR2 are MNHNS and SASEGT. The CDR3 covers 15 residues. The CDR3 region has the DNA TGTGCCAGCAGTGACGACACTAAGCAGTACAATGAGCAGTACTTC. Protein: CASSDDTKQYNEQYF.

V and J are TRBV6-1 and TRBJ2-6; no definite D call. The V and J ends lost 7 bases and 0 bases respectively, with 10 bases between them. The CDR3 runs 15 residues. Germline CDR1 is MNHNS and CDR2 is SASEGT. CDR3 DNA: TGTGCCAGCAAGGGTGGAAGCTCTGGGGCCAACGTCCTGACTTTC. This encodes CASKGGSSGANVLTF.

This clonotype was observed a few times. The chain joins TRBV29-1 to TRBJ1-2; D uncertain. The CDR3 contains 11 residues. V dropped 2 bases and J dropped 8 bases, with 9 bases sitting between them. Germline-derived CDR1 and CDR2 are SQVTM and ANQGSEA. The CDR3 bases are TGCAGCGTTGAAAACGGGTACGGCTACACCTTC. It yields the protein CSVENGYGYTF.

The gene calls are TRBV5-1 and TRBJ1-5; no firm D call. Trimming shortened V by 1 base and J by 8 bases, and 7 bases separated the two germline ends. Germline CDR1 reads SGHRS; CDR2 reads YFSETQ. The CDR3 length is 12 residues. Here the CDR3 reads CASSLNGEPQHF. CDR3 sequence (DNA): TGCGCCAGCAGCTTGAACGGGGAGCCCCAGCATTTT.

The gene calls are TRBV12-3 or TRBV12-4 and TRBJ2-7, with D tentatively TRBD1 (6 bases). V lost 2 bases and J lost 2, with 10 bases in between. CDR3 length equals 14 residues. The CDR3 region is CASSLTGKTYEQYF. CDR3 coding DNA: TGTGCCAGCAGTTTAACAGGGAAGACCTACGAGCAGTACTTC.

This chain links TRBV9 with TRBJ2-1; 8 bases are a match to TRBD2. V shed 4 bases, J shed 7 bases, and the junction held 7 bases outside the gene matches. The CDR3 totals 14 residues. In germline, CDR1 is SGDLS, CDR2 YYNGEE. For the CDR3, the DNA is TGTGCCAGCAGCCCCCGGGGGGGTTTAAATGAGCAGTTCTTC. This encodes CASSPRGGLNEQFF.

V usage is TRBV27 and J usage is TRBJ1-5, with 8 bases matching TRBD1. The CDR3 consists of 16 residues. V lost 2 bases and J lost 4; bases outside the gene matches: 7. The germline CDR1 and CDR2 sequences are MNHEY and SMNVEV (reference sequence). CDR3: CASSLIAGGKNQPQHF. In nucleotides, the CDR3 is TGTGCCAGCAGTTTAATCGCAGGGGGCAAAAATCAGCCCCAGCATTTT.

In its sample, this clonotype was seen once. The gene calls are TRBV7-9 and TRBJ1-4; possible D gene TRBD1, 5 bases. The CDR3 is 17 residues long. Between the trimmed V and J ends, which lost 4 bases and 7 bases, there was a span of 22 bases. From germline, CDR1 is SEHNR and CDR2 FQNEAQ (reference sequence). The CDR3 is CASSSPLTYGGAEKLFF. Here the CDR3 DNA reads TGTGCCAGCAGCTCCCCGCTAACATATGGTGGGGCTGAAAAACTGTTTTTT.